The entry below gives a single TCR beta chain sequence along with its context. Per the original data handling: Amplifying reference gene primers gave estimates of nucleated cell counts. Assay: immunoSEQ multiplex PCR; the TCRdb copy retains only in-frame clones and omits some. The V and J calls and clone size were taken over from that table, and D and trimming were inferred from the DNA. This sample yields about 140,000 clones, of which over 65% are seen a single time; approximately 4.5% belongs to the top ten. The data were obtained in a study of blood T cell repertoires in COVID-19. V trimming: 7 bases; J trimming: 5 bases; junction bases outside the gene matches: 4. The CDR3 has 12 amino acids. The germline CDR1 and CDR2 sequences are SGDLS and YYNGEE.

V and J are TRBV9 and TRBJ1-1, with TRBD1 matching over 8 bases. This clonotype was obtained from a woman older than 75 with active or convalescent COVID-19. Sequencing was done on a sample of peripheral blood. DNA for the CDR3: TGTGCCAGCGGACAGGGTAGGACTGAAGCTTTCTTT. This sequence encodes CASGQGRTEAFF.